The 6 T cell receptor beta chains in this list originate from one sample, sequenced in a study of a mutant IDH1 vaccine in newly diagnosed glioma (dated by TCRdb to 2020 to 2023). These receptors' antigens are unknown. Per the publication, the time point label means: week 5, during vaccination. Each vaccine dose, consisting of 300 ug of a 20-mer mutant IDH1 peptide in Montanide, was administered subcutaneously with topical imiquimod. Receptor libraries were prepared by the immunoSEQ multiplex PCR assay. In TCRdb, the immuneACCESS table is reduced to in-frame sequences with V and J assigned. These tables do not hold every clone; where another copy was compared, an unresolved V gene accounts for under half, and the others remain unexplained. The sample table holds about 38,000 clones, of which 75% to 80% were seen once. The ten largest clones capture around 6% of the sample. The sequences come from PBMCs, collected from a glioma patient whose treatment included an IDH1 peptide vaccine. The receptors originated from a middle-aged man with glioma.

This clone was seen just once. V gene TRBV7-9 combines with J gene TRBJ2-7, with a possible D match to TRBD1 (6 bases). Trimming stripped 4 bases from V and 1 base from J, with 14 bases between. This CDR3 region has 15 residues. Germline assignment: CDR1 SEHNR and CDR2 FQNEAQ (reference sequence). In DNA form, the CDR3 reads TGTGCCAGCAGCTGGCAGGGGAAACCGTCCTACGAGCAGTACTTC. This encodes CASSWQGKPSYEQYF.

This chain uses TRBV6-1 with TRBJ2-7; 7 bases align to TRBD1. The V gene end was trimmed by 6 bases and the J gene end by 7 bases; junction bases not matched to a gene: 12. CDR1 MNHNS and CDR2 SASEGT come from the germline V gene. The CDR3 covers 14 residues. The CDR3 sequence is CASRDDRAPWEQYF. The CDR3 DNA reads TGTGCCAGCAGGGACGACAGGGCCCCTTGGGAGCAGTACTTC.

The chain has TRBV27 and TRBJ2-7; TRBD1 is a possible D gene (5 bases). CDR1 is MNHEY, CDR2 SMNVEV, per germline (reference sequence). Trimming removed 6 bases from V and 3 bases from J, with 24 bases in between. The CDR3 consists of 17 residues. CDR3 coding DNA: TGTGCCAGCAGCCCCCTTAGTGGGGCCGATACCGTCTACGAGCAGTACTTC. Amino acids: CASSPLSGADTVYEQYF.

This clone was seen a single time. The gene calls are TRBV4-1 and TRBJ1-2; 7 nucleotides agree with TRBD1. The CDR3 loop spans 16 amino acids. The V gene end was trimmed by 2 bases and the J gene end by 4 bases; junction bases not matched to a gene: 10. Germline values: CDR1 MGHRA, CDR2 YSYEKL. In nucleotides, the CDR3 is TGCGCCAGCAGCCAACCGGCACAGGGGTCGGGCTATGGCTACACCTTC. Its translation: CASSQPAQGSGYGYTF.

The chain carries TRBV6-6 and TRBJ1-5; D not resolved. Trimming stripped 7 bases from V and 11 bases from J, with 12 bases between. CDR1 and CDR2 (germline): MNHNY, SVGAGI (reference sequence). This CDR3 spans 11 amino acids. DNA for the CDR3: TGTGCCAGCACCGGCTCGGTGTCCCAGCATTTT. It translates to CASTGSVSQHF.

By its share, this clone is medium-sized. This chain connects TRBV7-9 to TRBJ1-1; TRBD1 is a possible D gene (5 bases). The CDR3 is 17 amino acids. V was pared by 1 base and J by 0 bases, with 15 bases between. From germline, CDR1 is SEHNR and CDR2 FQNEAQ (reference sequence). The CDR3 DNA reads TGTGCCAGCAGCTTAGTGTCCCAGGGCCCCTTGAACACTGAAGCTTTCTTT. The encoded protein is CASSLVSQGPLNTEAFF.